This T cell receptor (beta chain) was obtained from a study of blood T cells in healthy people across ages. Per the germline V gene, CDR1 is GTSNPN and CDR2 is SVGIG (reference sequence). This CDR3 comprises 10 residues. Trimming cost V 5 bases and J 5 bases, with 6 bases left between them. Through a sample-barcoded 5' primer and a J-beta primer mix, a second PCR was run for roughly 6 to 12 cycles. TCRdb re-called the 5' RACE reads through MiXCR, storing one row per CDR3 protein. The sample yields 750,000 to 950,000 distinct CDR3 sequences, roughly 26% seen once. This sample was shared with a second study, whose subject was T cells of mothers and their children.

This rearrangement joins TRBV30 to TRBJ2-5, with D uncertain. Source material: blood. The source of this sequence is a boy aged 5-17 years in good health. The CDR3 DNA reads TGTGCCTGGGGCGTTGAGACCCAGTACTTC. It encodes CAWGVETQYF.